These 4 T cell receptor beta chains share one sample of origin, sequenced in a study of blood T cell repertoires in COVID-19. Data came from immunoSEQ multiplex PCR; TCRdb stores just in-frame clones and leaves some out. The repertoire includes under 300,000 clones, roughly 80% of them detected once, and approximately 4% sits in the top ten. Sequenced material: peripheral blood. The receptors shown here come from a woman aged 40 to 50 with active or convalescent COVID-19.

The CDR3 protein is CAWSSGLAGLTGELFF. The DNA for the CDR3 is TGTGCCTGGAGTTCTGGACTAGCGGGGCTTACCGGGGAGCTGTTTTTT. The chain uses TRBV30 and TRBJ2-2; TRBD2 agrees at 12 bases. The germline CDR1 and CDR2 sequences are GTSNPN and SVGIG (reference sequence). The CDR3 consists of 16 residues. V trimming: 2 bases; J trimming: 5 bases; junction bases outside the gene matches: 6.

This clone occurred once. The J gene is TRBJ2-1, the V gene TRBV2, with a possible D match to TRBD2 (7 bases). The germline gives CDR1 SNHLY, CDR2 FYNNEI. The CDR3 has 14 residues. V was cut by 10 bases and J by 6 bases, with 19 bases left in between. The CDR3 loop is CAKEKGGAVNEQFF. The CDR3 region has the DNA TGTGCCAAAGAAAAAGGGGGGGCCGTCAATGAGCAGTTCTTC.

The V call is TRBV6-6, the J call TRBJ2-5; D possibly corresponds to TRBD1 (6 bases). CDR3 length: 13 amino acids. The V end lost 7 bases, the J end lost 2 bases, and 11 bases lay between the germline ends. The germline V gene has CDR1 MNHNY and CDR2 SVGAGI (reference sequence). CDR3 DNA sequence: TGTGCCAGCAACCCGGACAGTCAAGAGACCCAGTACTTC. Translation: CASNPDSQETQYF.

The rearrangement uses TRBV6-5 and TRBJ1-3; D gene unclear. Germline CDR1 is MNHEY and CDR2 is SVGAGI. V lost 5 bases, J lost 0 bases, and 11 bases lay in between. This CDR3 comprises 15 residues. CDR3 loop: CASSQDWGSGNTIYF. The CDR3 DNA reads as TGTGCCAGCAGTCAGGACTGGGGCTCTGGAAACACCATATATTTT.